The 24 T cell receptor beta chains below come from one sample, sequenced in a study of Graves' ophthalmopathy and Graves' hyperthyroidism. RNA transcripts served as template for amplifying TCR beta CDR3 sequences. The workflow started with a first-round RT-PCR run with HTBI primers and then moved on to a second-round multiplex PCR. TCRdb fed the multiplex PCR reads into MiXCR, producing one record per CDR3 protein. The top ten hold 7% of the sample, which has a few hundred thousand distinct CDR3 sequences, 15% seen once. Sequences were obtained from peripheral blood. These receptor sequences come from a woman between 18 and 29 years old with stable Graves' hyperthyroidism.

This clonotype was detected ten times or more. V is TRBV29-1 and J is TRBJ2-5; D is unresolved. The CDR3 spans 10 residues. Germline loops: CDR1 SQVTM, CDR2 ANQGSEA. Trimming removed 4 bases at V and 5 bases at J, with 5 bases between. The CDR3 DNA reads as TGCAGCGTTGTTTTCGAGACCCAGTACTTC. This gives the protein CSVVFETQYF.

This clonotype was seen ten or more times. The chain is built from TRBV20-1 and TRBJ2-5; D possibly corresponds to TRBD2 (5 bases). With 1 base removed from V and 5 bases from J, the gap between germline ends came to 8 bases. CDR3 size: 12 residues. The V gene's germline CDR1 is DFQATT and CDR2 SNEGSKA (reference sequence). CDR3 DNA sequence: TGCAGTGCTAGAGTCCCGGGGGAGACCCAGTACTTC. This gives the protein CSARVPGETQYF.

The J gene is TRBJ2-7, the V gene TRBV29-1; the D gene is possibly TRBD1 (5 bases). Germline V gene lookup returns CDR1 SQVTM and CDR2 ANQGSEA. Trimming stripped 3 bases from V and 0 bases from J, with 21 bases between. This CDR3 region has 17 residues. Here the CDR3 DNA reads TGCAGCGTTGAGGTTCTGGGGCGGCGTTTAAGCTCCTACGAGCAGTACTTC. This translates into CSVEVLGRRLSSYEQYF.

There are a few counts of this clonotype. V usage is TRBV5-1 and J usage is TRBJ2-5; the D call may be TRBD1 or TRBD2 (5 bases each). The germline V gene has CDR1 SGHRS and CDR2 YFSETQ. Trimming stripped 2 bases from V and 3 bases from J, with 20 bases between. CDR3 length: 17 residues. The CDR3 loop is CASSFGSTGRGEETQYF. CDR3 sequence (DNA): TGCGCCAGCAGCTTCGGTTCGACGGGGCGAGGGGAAGAGACCCAGTACTTC.

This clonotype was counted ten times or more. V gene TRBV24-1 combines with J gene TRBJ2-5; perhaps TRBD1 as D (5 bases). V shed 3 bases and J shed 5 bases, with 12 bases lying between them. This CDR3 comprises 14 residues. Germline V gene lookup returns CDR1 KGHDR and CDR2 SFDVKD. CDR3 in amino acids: CATSDPRQRETQYF. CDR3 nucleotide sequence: TGTGCCACCAGTGATCCTCGACAGAGGGAGACCCAGTACTTC.

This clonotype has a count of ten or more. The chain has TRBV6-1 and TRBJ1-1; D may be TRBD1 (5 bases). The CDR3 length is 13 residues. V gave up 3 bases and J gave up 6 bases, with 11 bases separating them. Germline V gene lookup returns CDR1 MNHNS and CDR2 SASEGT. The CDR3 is CASSDRRGAEAFF. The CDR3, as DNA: TGTGCCAGCAGTGACCGCCGGGGGGCTGAAGCTTTCTTT.

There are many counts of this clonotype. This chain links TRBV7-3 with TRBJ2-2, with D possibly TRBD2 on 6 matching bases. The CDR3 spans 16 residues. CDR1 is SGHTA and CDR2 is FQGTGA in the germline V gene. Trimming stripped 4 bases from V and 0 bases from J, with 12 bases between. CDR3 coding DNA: TGTGCCAGCAGCTCCCGGGGGAGTACGAACACCGGGGAGCTGTTTTTT. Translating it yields CASSSRGSTNTGELFF.

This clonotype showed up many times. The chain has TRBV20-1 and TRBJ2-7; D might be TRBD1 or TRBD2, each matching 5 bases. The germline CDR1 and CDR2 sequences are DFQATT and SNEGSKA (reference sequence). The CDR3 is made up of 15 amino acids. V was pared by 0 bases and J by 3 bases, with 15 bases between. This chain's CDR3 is CSARDSGRLGYEQYF. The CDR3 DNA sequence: TGCAGTGCTAGAGATTCGGGGCGATTGGGCTACGAGCAGTACTTC.

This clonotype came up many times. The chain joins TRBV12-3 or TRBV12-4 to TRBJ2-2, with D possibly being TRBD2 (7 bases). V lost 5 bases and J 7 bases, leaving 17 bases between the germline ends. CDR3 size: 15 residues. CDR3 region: CASSNTGRGDGELFF. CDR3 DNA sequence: TGTGCCAGCAGTAACACAGGGAGGGGGGACGGGGAGCTGTTTTTT.

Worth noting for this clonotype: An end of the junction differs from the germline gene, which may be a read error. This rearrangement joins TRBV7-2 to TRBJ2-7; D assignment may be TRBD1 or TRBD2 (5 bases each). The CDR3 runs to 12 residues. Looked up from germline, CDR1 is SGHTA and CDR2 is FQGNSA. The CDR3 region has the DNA TGTGCCAGCAGCTTAGATGGGACGCCCAGAAACTTC. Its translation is CASSLDGTPRNF.

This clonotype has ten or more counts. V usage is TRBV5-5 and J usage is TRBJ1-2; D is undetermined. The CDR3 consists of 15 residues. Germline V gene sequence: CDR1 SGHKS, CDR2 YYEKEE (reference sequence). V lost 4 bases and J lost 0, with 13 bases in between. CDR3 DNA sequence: TGTGCCAGCAGCCCGTTGCGGGGAGCTAACTATGGCTACACCTTC. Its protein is CASSPLRGANYGYTF.

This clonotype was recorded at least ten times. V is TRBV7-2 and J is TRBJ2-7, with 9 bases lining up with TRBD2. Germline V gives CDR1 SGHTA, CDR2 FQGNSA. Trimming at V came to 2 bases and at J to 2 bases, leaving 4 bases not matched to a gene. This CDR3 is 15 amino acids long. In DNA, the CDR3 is TGTGCCAGCAGCTTAACAAGCGGGGGGACCTACGAGCAGTACTTC. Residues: CASSLTSGGTYEQYF.

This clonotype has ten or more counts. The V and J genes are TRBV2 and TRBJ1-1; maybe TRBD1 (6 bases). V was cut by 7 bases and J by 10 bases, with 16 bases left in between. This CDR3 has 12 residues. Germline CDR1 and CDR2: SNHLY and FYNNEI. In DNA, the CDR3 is TGTGCCAGCACCCAGCTGGGCAGGGGAGCTTTCTTT. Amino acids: CASTQLGRGAFF. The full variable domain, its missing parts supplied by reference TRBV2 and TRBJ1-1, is EPEVTQTPSHQVTQMGQEVILRCVPISNHLYFYWYRQILGQKVEFLVSFYNNEISEKSEIFDDQFSVERPDGSNFTLKIRSTKLEDSAMYFCASTQLGRGAFFGQGTRLTVV.

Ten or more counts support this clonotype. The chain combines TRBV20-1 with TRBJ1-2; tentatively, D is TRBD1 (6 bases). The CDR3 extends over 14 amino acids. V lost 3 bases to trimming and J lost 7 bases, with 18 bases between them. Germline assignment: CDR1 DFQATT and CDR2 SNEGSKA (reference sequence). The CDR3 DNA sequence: TGCAGTGCTAGTATAACAGGGACGGTCGCTGGCTACACCTTC. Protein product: CSASITGTVAGYTF.

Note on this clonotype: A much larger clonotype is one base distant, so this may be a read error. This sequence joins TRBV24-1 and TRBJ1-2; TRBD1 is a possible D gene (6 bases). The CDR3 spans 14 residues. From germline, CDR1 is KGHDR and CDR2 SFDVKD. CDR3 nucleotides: TGTGCCACCAGTGACTACGGGGGCGACTATGGCTTCACCTTC. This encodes CATSDYGGDYGFTF.

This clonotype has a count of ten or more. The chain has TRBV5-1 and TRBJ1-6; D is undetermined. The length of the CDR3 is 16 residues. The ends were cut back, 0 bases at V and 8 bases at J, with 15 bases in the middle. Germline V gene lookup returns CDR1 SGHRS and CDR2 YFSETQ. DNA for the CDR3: TGCGCCAGCAGCTTGGTTGGTACACCTACGCATTCACCCCTCCACTTT. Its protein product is CASSLVGTPTHSPLHF.

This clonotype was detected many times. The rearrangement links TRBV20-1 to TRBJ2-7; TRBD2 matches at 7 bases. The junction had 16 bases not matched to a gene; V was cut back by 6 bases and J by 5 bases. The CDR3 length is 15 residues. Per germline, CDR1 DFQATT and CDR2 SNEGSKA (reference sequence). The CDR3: CSAPTSRGLADEQYF. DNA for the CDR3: TGCAGTGCCCCAACGTCTCGCGGGCTAGCGGACGAGCAGTACTTC.

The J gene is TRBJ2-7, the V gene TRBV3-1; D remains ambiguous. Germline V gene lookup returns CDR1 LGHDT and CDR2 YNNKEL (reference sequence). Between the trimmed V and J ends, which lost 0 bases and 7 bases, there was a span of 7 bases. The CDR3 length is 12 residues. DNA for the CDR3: TGTGCCAGCAGCCAAGATAAGGATGAGCAGTACTTC. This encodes CASSQDKDEQYF.

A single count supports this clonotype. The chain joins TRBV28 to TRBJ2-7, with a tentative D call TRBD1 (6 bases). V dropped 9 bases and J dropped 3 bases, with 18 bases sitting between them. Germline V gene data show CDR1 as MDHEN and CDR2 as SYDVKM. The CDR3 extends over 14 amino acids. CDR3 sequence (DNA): TGTGCCAGTAGAGCTAGGGACACCGACTACGAGCAGTACTTC. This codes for CASRARDTDYEQYF.

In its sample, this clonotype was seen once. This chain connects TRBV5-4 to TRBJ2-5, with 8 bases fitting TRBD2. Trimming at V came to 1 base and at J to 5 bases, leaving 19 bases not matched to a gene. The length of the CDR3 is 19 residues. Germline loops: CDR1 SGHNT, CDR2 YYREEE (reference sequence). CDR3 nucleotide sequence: TGTGCCAGCAGCTTGCCGCGGACCTTTCGCGGGAGGAGGCTGGAGACCCAGTACTTC. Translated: CASSLPRTFRGRRLETQYF.

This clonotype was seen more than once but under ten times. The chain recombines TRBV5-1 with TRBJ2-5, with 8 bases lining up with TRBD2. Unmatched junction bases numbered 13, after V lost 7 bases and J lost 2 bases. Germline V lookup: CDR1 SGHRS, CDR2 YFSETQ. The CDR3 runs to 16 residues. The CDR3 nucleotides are TGCGCCAGCCGGCCCATCATTGGGACTAGGCAAGAGACCCAGTACTTC. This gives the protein CASRPIIGTRQETQYF.

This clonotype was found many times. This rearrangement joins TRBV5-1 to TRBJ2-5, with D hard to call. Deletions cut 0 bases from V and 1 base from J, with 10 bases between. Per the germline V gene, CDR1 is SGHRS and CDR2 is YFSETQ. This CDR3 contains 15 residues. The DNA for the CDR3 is TGCGCCAGCAGCTTGGTAGCCACAGCCCAAGAGACCCAGTACTTC. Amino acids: CASSLVATAQETQYF.

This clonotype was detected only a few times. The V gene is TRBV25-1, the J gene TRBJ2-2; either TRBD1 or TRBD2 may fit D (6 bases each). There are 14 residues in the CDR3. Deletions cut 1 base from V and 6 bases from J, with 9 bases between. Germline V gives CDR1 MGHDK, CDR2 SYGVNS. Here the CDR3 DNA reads TGTGCCAGCAGTGAATTCCGGGGGCCCGGGGAGCTGTTTTTT. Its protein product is CASSEFRGPGELFF.

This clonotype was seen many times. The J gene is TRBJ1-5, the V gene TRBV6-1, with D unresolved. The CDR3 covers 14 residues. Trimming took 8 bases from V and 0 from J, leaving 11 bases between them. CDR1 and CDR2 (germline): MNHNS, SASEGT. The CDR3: CASLKSSSNQPQHF. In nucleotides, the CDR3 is TGTGCCAGCTTAAAATCGAGTAGCAATCAGCCCCAGCATTTT.